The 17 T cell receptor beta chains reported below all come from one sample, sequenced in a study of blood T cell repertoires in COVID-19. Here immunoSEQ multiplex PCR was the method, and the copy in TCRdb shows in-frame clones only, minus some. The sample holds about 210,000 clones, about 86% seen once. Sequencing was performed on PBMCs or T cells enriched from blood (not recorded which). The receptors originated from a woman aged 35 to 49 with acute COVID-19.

The CDR3 here is CASSLYMGRPQHF. Here the CDR3 DNA reads TGTGCCAGCAGTTTATACATGGGGAGGCCCCAGCATTTT. The chain combines TRBV27 with TRBJ1-5; the D is unclear. Deletions cut 1 base from V and 9 bases from J, with 10 bases between. CDR1 and CDR2 (germline): MNHEY, SMNVEV (reference sequence). CDR3 length: 13 residues.

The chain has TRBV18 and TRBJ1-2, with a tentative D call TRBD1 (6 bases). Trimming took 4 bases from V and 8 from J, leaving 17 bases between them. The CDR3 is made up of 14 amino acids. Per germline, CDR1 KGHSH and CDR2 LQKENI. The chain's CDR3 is CASSRTGKEEGYTF. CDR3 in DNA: TGTGCCAGCTCACGCACAGGGAAGGAGGAGGGCTACACCTTC.

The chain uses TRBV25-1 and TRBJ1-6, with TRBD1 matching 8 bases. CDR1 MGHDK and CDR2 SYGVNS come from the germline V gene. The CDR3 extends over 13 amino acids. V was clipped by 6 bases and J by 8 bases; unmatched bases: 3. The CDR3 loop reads CASRGQGDSPLHF. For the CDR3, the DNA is TGTGCCAGCAGAGGACAGGGAGATTCACCCCTCCACTTT.

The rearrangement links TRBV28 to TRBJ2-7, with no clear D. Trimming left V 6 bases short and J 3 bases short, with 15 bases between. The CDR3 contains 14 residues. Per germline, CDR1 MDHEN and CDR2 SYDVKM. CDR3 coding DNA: TGTGCCAGCAGCCCCTATGCGCTTTACTACGAGCAGTACTTC. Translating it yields CASSPYALYYEQYF.

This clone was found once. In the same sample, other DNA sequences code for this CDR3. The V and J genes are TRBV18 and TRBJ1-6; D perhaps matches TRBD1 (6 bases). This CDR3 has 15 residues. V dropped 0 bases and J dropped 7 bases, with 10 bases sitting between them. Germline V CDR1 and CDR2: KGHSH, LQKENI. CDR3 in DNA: TGTGCCAGCTCACCACCAGGACAGAGAAATTCACCCCTCCACTTT. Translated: CASSPPGQRNSPLHF.

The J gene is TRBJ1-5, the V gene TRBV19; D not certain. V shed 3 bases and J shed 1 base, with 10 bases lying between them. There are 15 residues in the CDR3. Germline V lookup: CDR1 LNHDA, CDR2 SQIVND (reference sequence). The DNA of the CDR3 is TGTGCCAGTAGTATTGGGTACGGGAGCAATCAGCCCCAGCATTTT. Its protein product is CASSIGYGSNQPQHF.

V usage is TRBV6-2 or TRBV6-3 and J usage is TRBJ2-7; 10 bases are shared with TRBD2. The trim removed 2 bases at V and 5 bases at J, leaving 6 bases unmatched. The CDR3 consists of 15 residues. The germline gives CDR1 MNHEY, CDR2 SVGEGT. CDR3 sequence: CASSYPSGRSHEQYF. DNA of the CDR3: TGTGCCAGCAGTTACCCTAGCGGGAGAAGCCACGAGCAGTACTTC.

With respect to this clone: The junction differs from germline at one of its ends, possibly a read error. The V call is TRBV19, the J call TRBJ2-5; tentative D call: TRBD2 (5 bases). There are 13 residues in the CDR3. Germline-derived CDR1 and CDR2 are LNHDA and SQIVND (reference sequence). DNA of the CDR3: TGTGCCAGTAGTATTCGGGGTCTAGAGGCCCAGTACTTC. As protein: CASSIRGLEAQYF.

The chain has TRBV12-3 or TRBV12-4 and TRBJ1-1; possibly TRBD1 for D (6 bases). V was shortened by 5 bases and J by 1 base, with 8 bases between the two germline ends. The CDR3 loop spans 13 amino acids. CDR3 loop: CASSVGQNTEAFF. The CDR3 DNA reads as TGTGCCAGCAGTGTGGGACAGAACACTGAAGCTTTCTTT.

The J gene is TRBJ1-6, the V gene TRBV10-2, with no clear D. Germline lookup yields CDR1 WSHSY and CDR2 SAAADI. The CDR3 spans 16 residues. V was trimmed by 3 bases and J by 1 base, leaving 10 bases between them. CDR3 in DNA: TGCGCCAGCAGTGAAAACCTCGGGTCCTATAATTCACCCCTCCACTTT. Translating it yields CASSENLGSYNSPLHF.

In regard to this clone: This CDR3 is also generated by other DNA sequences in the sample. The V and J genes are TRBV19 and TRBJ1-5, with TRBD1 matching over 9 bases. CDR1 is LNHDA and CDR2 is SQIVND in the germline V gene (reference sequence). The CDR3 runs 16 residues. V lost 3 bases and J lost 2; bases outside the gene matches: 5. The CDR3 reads CASSIGGQGGNQPQHF. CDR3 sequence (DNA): TGTGCCAGTAGTATCGGGGGACAGGGAGGCAATCAGCCCCAGCATTTT.

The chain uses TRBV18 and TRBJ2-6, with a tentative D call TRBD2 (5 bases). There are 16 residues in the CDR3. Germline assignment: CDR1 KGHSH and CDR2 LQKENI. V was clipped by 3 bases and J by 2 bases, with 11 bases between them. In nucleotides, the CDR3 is TGTGCCAGCTCACCCTCAGGACTGGCTGGGGCCAACGTCCTGACTTTC. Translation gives CASSPSGLAGANVLTF.

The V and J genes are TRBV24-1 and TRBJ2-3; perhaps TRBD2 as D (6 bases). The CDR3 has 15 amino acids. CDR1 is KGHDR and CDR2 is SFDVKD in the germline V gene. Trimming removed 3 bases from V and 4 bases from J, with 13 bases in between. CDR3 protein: CATSDPGVGADTQYF. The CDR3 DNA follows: TGTGCCACCAGTGATCCGGGGGTAGGAGCAGATACGCAGTATTTT.

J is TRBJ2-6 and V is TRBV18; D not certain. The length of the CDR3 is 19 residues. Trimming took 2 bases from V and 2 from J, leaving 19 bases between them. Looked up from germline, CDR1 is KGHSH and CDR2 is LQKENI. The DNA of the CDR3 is TGTGCCAGCTCACCAGGCCCCGCCGTAACAACCCCTGGGGCCAACGTCCTGACTTTC. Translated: CASSPGPAVTTPGANVLTF.

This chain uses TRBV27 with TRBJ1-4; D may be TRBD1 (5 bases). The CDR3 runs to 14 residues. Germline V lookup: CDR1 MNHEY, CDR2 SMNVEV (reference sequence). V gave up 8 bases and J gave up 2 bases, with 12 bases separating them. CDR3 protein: CASSLRGTNEKLFF. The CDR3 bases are TGTGCCAGCTCCCTAAGGGGCACTAATGAAAAACTGTTTTTT.

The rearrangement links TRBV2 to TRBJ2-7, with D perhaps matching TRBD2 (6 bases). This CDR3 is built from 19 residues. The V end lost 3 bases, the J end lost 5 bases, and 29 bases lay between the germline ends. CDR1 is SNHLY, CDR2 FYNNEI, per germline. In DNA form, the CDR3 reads TGTGCCAGCAGTGATCGTGGGACTTTCCGGACGACGGGTGGGAACGAGCAGTACTTC. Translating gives CASSDRGTFRTTGGNEQYF.

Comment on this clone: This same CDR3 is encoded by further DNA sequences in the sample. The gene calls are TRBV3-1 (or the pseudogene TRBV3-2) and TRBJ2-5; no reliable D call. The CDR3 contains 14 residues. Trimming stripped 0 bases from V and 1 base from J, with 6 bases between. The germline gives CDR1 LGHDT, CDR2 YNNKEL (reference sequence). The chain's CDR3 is CASSQDRVQETQYF. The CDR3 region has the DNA TGTGCCAGCAGCCAAGATCGGGTCCAAGAGACCCAGTACTTC.